The 3 T cell receptor beta chains reported below all come from one sample, sequenced in a study of T cell clonotyping in hematopoietic cell transplantation. The sample's time point: recipient sample about 28 days before transplant, after cytoreduction. TCRdb keeps only in-frame clones here, not all; method: immunoSEQ multiplex PCR. This table has some 36,000 clones, roughly 94% appearing once. The sample here was peripheral blood mononuclear cells, taken before stem cell transplant. The receptors were sampled from a man aged 40-50 years with chronic myeloid leukemia. Some clones in this sample may be carry-over from other donors' samples.

This chain uses TRBV27 with TRBJ1-1; possibly TRBD1 for D (5 bases). Germline CDR1 reads MNHEY; CDR2 reads SMNVEV (reference sequence). The length of the CDR3 is 13 residues. With 6 bases removed from V and 3 bases from J, the gap between germline ends came to 11 bases. The CDR3 loop is CASRPGSYTEAFF. CDR3 in DNA: TGTGCCAGCAGGCCAGGGAGTTACACTGAAGCTTTCTTT.

V and J are TRBV10-3 and TRBJ2-5; 9 nucleotides align to TRBD1. The CDR3 is 15 amino acids. Germline lookup yields CDR1 ENHRY and CDR2 SYGVKD. V shed 4 bases and J 2 bases; nucleotides not matched to a gene: 5. Written as DNA, the CDR3 is TGTGCCATCAGTGTGGACAGGGGAGGACAAGAGACCCAGTACTTC. This encodes CAISVDRGGQETQYF.

The rearrangement uses TRBV28 and TRBJ1-4; 8 positions agree with TRBD1. The V segment lost 3 bases and the J segment 5 bases; nucleotides outside the gene matches: 8. CDR1 is MDHEN, CDR2 SYDVKM, per germline. CDR3 length: 16 residues. The CDR3, as DNA: TGTGCCAGCAGTTTGATCCGACAGGGGTTAAATGAAAAACTGTTTTTT. Amino acids: CASSLIRQGLNEKLFF.